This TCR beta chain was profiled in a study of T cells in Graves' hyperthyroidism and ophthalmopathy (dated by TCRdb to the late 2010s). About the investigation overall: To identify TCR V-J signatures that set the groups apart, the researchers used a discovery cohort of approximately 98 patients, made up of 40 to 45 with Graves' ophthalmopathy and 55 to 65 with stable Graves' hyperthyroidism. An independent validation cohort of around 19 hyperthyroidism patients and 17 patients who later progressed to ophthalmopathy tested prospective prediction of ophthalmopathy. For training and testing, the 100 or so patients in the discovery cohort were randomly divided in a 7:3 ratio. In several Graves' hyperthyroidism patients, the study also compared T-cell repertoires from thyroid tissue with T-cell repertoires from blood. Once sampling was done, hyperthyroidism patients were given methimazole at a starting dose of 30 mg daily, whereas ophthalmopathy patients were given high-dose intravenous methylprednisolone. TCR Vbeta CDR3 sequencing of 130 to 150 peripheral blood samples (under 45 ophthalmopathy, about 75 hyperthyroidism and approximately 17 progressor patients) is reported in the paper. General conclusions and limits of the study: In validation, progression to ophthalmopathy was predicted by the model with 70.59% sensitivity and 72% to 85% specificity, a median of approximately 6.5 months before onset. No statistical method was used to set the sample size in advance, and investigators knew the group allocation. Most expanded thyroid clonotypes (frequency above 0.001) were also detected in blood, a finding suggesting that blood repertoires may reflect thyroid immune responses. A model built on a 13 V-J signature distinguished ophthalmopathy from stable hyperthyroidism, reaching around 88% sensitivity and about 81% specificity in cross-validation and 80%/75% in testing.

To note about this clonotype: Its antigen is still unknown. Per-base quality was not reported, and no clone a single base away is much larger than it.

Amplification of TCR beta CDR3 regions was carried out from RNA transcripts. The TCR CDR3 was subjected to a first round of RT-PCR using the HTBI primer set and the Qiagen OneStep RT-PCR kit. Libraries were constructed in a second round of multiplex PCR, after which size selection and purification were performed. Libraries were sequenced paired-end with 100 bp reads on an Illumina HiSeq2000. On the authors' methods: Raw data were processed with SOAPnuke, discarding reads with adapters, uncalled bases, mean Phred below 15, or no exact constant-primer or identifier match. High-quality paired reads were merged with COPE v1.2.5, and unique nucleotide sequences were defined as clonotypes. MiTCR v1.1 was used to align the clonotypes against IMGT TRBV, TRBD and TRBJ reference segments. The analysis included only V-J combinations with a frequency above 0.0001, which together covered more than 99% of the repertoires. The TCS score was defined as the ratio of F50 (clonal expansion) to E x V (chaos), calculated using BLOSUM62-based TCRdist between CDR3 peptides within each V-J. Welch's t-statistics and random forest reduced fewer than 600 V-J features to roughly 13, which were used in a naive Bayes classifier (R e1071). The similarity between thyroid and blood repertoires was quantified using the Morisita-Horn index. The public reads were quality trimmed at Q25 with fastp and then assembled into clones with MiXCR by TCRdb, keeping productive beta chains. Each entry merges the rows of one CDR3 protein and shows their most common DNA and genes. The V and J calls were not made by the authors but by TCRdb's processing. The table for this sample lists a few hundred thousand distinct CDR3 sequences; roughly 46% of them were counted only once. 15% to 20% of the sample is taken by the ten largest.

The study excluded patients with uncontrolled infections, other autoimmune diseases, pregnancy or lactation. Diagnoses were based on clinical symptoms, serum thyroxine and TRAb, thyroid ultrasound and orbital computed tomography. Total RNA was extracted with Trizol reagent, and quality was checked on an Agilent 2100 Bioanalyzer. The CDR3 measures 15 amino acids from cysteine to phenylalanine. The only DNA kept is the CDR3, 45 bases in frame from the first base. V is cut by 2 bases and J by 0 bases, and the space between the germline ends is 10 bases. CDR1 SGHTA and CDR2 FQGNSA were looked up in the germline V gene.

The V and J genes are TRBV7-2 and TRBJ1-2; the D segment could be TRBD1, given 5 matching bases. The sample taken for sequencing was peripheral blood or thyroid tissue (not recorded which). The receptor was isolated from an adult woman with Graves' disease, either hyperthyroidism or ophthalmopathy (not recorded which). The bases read TGTGCCAGCAGCTTAAGAGGGGTAACTAACTATGGCTACACCTTC. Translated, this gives CASSLRGVTNYGYTF.